Given below is one TCR beta chain in context. The entry originates in a study of blood T cell repertoires in COVID-19. Measured with immunoSEQ multiplex PCR; TCRdb has only the in-frame clones, and not every one. The sample consists of some 240,000 clones, 80% to 90% of them appearing once. This CDR3 contains 12 residues. Trimming removed 4 bases at V and 4 bases at J, with 11 bases between. The germline V gene encodes CDR1 DFQATT and CDR2 SNEGSKA (reference sequence). The clonotype originates from a man aged 45-65 years with active or convalescent COVID-19. J is TRBJ2-7 and V is TRBV20-1, with D possibly matching TRBD2 (7 bases). The sequencing input was peripheral blood. CDR3 sequence: CSAIEGGYEQYF. CDR3 coding DNA: TGCAGTGCTATTGAGGGGGGGTACGAGCAGTACTTC.